The rows below give T cell receptor beta chains drawn from one sample of a study of response to subunit inactivated influenza vaccine. TCRdb ran MiXCR on the RT-PCR reads and lists one entry per CDR3 protein. The repertoire holds roughly 570,000 distinct CDR3 sequences, with roughly 15% as singletons. This specimen consisted of PBMCs from blood, obtained 12 days after vaccination. The receptor source for this set is a man aged 50 to 59 who received an inactivated influenza vaccine. CDR3s include the opening cysteine and the closing phenylalanine or tryptophan. Each record gives: V gene, J gene, clone size, D gene, CDR3 protein, CDR3 DNA. D genes are given only for firm matches. Where a row states a size, it is once, few, many or the class of an expanded clone; other rows omit it.

TRBV5-1	TRBJ2-1	.	.	CASSYVGATGGNEQFF	TGCGCCAGCAGCTACGTGGGGGCTACGGGGGGCAATGAGCAGTTCTTC
TRBV3-1	TRBJ2-2	few	.	CASSLGTPNTGELFF	TGTGCCAGCAGCCTCGGGACACCGAACACCGGGGAGCTGTTTTTT
TRBV20-1	TRBJ1-1	few	.	CSAAGMNTEAFF	TGCAGTGCGGCGGGGATGAACACTGAAGCTTTCTTT
TRBV11-2	TRBJ2-1	.	.	CASSLGTTSYNEQFF	TGTGCCAGCAGCTTAGGAACTACCTCCTACAATGAGCAGTTCTTC
TRBV29-1	TRBJ1-4	few	.	CSVEGNGNEKLFF	TGCAGCGTTGAAGGGAACGGGAATGAAAAACTGTTTTTT
TRBV19	TRBJ2-2	.	TRBD1	CASSPDRWNTGELFF	TGTGCCAGTAGTCCGGACAGGTGGAACACCGGGGAGCTGTTTTTT
TRBV5-1	TRBJ2-7	few	.	CASSLRGFEQYF	TGCGCCAGCAGCTTGAGAGGGTTCGAGCAGTACTTC
TRBV27	TRBJ2-7	few	TRBD1	CASSYGTGAGYEQYF	TGTGCCAGCAGTTACGGGACAGGGGCCGGCTACGAGCAGTACTTC
TRBV29-1	TRBJ2-1	few	.	CSVEILARSSYNEQFF	TGCAGCGTTGAAATCCTAGCAAGGAGCTCCTACAATGAGCAGTTCTTC
TRBV11-2	TRBJ1-1	few	.	CASSAGAVANTEAFF	TGTGCCAGCAGCGCTGGTGCAGTGGCGAACACTGAAGCTTTCTTT
TRBV20-1	TRBJ1-5	few	.	CSARDSSRAGNQPQHF	TGCAGTGCTAGAGATTCTAGTAGGGCCGGCAATCAGCCCCAGCATTTT
TRBV12-3/TRBV12-4	TRBJ2-1	once	TRBD1	CASVRDRGRNEQFF	TGTGCCAGCGTCAGGGACAGGGGTAGGAATGAGCAGTTCTTC
TRBV3-1	TRBJ2-7	few	.	CASSQDPSYEQYF	TGTGCCAGCAGCCAAGATCCCAGCTACGAGCAGTACTTC
TRBV24-1	TRBJ1-1	few	.	CATSDSGRVDTEAFF	TGTGCCACCAGTGATTCGGGTAGAGTTGACACTGAAGCTTTCTTT
TRBV20-1	TRBJ1-6	.	.	CSASPGAQSPLHF	TGCAGTGCGAGCCCAGGGGCCCAATCACCCCTCCACTTT
TRBV11-1	TRBJ2-1	.	TRBD2	CASSPGAGDDHEQFF	TGTGCCAGCAGCCCGGGAGCGGGAGATGATCATGAGCAGTTCTTC
TRBV29-1	TRBJ2-2	few	TRBD1	CSACDRENTGELFF	TGCAGCGCCTGTGACAGGGAGAACACCGGGGAGCTGTTTTTT
TRBV6-1	TRBJ2-1	many	TRBD1	CASRRTGAYNEQFF	TGTGCCAGCCGCCGGACAGGAGCCTACAATGAGCAGTTCTTC
TRBV4-1	TRBJ2-1	.	.	CASSQLPFPGHVREQFF	TGCGCCAGCAGCCAACTGCCGTTTCCTGGCCACGTCCGTGAGCAGTTCTTC
TRBV29-1	TRBJ1-2	.	.	CSVETEQYGYTF	TGCAGCGTTGAAACCGAGCAGTATGGCTACACCTTC
TRBV7-2	TRBJ2-5	.	.	CASSFQGWGDETQYF	TGTGCCAGCAGCTTCCAGGGTTGGGGAGATGAGACCCAGTACTTC
TRBV5-6	TRBJ1-6	few	.	CASSLGPSSYNSPLHF	TGTGCCAGCAGCTTAGGACCGAGCTCCTATAATTCACCCCTCCACTTT
TRBV6-1	TRBJ1-5	.	.	CASRGEQYHQPQHF	TGTGCCAGCAGGGGGGAGCAGTATCATCAGCCCCAGCATTTT
TRBV20-1	TRBJ1-6	.	.	CSARRIKPGHIVHNSPLHF	TGCAGTGCTAGACGCATAAAACCGGGCCATATTGTCCATAATTCACCCCTCCACTTT
TRBV18	TRBJ2-7	few	.	CASSPTPGSSPYEQYF	TGTGCCAGCTCACCGACTCCAGGGTCTAGCCCCTACGAGCAGTACTTC
TRBV29-1	TRBJ2-7	few	TRBD2	CSVVSLAGANYEQYF	TGCAGCGTTGTTTCCTTAGCGGGGGCCAACTACGAGCAGTACTTC
TRBV15	TRBJ2-1	.	.	CATRKTGDNEQFF	TGTGCCACCAGAAAAACGGGGGACAATGAGCAGTTCTTC
TRBV7-2	TRBJ2-7	few	TRBD2	CASSSPVSGRRYEQYF	TGTGCCAGCAGCTCGCCCGTTAGCGGGAGGCGCTACGAGCAGTACTTC
TRBV27	TRBJ1-2	few	TRBD1	CASSPKPGTGTFFYGYTF	TGTGCCAGCAGCCCCAAACCCGGGACAGGGACCTTCTTCTATGGCTACACCTTC
TRBV20-1	TRBJ2-2	.	TRBD2	CSARRSGGTGELFF	TGCAGTGCTAGACGAAGCGGGGGCACCGGGGAGCTGTTTTTT
TRBV24-1	TRBJ2-1	few	TRBD2	CATSDPQAGMGLVEQFF	TGTGCCACCAGTGATCCACAAGCGGGAATGGGCTTGGTGGAGCAGTTCTTC
TRBV7-2	TRBJ2-5	.	TRBD1	CASSLDEGTGAQYF	TGTGCCAGCAGCTTAGACGAAGGGACAGGGGCCCAGTACTTC
TRBV10-3	TRBJ2-1	few	.	CAISESHTRDLIYNEQFF	TGTGCCATCAGTGAGTCCCACACGAGGGACTTAATTTACAATGAGCAGTTCTTC
TRBV5-1	TRBJ2-5	.	.	CASSPTGRVETQYF	TGCGCCAGCAGCCCCACGGGCCGCGTAGAGACCCAGTACTTC
TRBV29-1	TRBJ1-5	.	TRBD1	CSVETGTGNQPQHF	TGCAGCGTTGAAACCGGGACAGGGAATCAGCCCCAGCATTTT
TRBV28	TRBJ2-2	many	TRBD2	CASSSVVSSVTSGRAGGGELFF	TGTGCCAGCAGTTCCGTCGTCTCCTCCGTAACTAGCGGGAGGGCCGGTGGCGGGGAGCTGTTTTTT
TRBV6-2/TRBV6-3	TRBJ2-7	.	.	CASGPTLYYEQYF	TGTGCCAGCGGACCGACACTCTACTACGAGCAGTACTTC
TRBV7-9	TRBJ2-1	few	.	CASSQRQARGNEQFF	TGTGCCAGCAGCCAGCGCCAGGCACGGGGCAATGAGCAGTTCTTC
TRBV20-1	TRBJ1-5	.	.	CSASVGAQPQHF	TGCAGTGCTAGTGTGGGGGCGCAGCCCCAGCATTTT
TRBV29-1	TRBJ1-1	.	.	CSAGVGWTEAFF	TGCAGCGCAGGGGTAGGTTGGACTGAAGCTTTCTTT
TRBV7-2	TRBJ1-1	few	.	CATRSGSEAFF	TGTGCCACCCGTAGTGGGTCTGAAGCTTTCTTT